This TCR beta chain is drawn from a study of T-cell memory formation after mild COVID-19. On this clonotype itself: Its cognate antigen is unknown.

TCRdb passed the 5' RACE reads through MiXCR, listing each CDR3 protein once. The sample holds approximately 500,000 distinct CDR3 sequences; nearly 25% are singletons and the top ten take about 12%. Germline CDR1 is DFQATT and CDR2 is SNEGSKA (reference sequence). The CDR3 runs 13 residues. V lost 7 bases to trimming and J lost 2 bases; unmatched junction nucleotides: 4. Study-wide results and caveats: Pre-infection memory showed some responding clones, and this suggested that cross-reactive memory joined.

The J gene is TRBJ2-5, the V gene TRBV20-1, with TRBD1 matching over 10 bases. The TCR was taken from an adult woman who had mild COVID-19 (a few samples of this study predate the infection). Cell type and time point are not known. Material for sequencing was PBMCs or a T cell subset sorted from them (not recorded which). The CDR3 DNA reads as TGCAGTGGGAGGGACAGGGGACAAGAGACCCAGTACTTC. It specifies CSGRDRGQETQYF.